The 31 T cell receptor beta chains in this list originate from one sample, sequenced in a study of blood T cell repertoires in COVID-19 (dated by TCRdb to about 2020). The method behind the library was the immunoSEQ multiplex PCR assay. The immuneACCESS repertoire file appears here via TCRdb, limited to in-frame rearrangements. These files lack a portion of the clones; in checked studies, under half of the deficit traces to unresolved V genes, and the cause of the others is not known. This sample comprises some 130,000 clones, about 76% of them detected only once. The top ten hold around 20% of the sample. Specimen: peripheral blood. These receptors originate from an older man with acute or convalescent COVID-19.

V gene TRBV4-1 combines with J gene TRBJ1-4, with 9 bases lining up with TRBD1. The length of the CDR3 is 16 residues. Germline trimming cut 4 bases from V and 10 bases from J; bases unmatched to any gene: 13. Germline V gene data show CDR1 as MGHRA and CDR2 as YSYEKL. Here the CDR3 reads CASSPILRDRAAKLFF. The CDR3 coding sequence is TGCGCCAGCAGCCCAATACTCCGGGACAGGGCGGCAAAACTGTTTTTT.

This rearrangement joins TRBV27 to TRBJ2-5; 11 nucleotides line up with TRBD1. Germline-derived CDR1 and CDR2 are MNHEY and SMNVEV (reference sequence). The V and J ends lost 4 bases and 4 bases, in that order; junction bases with no gene match: 8. The CDR3 runs 16 residues. The DNA for the CDR3 is TGTGCCAGCAGTTCCGGGGACAGGGGGGTGAGAGAGACCCAGTACTTC. Amino acid sequence: CASSSGDRGVRETQYF.

The chain is built from TRBV4-2 and TRBJ1-6; the D gene is possibly TRBD1 (6 bases). The V end was cut by 0 bases, the J end by 4 bases, with 10 bases between. The CDR3 runs 16 residues. From germline, CDR1 is LGHNA and CDR2 YNFKEQ. DNA for the CDR3: TGTGCCAGCAGCCAAGATTGGACAGATTATAATTCACCCCTCCACTTT. Its translation is CASSQDWTDYNSPLHF.

The chain uses TRBV7-2 and TRBJ2-7, with TRBD2 matching over 8 bases. The CDR3 consists of 15 residues. V shed 2 bases and J 2 bases; nucleotides not matched to a gene: 5. Germline V gene sequence: CDR1 SGHTA, CDR2 FQGNSA. The CDR3 nucleotides read TGTGCCAGCAGCTTAACTAGCGGATATACCTACGAGCAGTACTTC. It is translated as CASSLTSGYTYEQYF.

V usage is TRBV15 and J usage is TRBJ2-3, with 7 bases matching TRBD2. Germline V gene data show CDR1 as LNHNV and CDR2 as YYDKDF (reference sequence). The CDR3 consists of 14 residues. Trimming cost V 1 base and J 4 bases; bases outside gene matches: 2. In DNA form, the CDR3 reads TGTGCCACCAGCAGAGCCGGGGGGTCAGATACGCAGTATTTT. Translated: CATSRAGGSDTQYF. Looking up the rest from reference TRBV15 and TRBJ2-3 gives the full variable domain: DAMVIQNPRYQVTQFGKPVTLSCSQTLNHNVMYWYQQKSSQAPKLLFHYYDKDFNNEADTPDNFQSRRPNTSFCFLDIRSPGLGDTAMYLCATSRAGGSDTQYFGPGTRLTVL.

The genes are TRBV7-2 and TRBJ1-1; the D is unclear. CDR1 and CDR2 (germline): SGHTA, FQGNSA. The CDR3 sequence is 14 residues long. V lost 8 bases to trimming and J lost 1 base, with 14 bases between them. The CDR3 region is CASGSNSQNTEAFF. The CDR3 DNA sequence: TGTGCCAGCGGTTCGAACAGCCAGAACACTGAAGCTTTCTTT.

V usage is TRBV19 and J usage is TRBJ2-3, with TRBD2 matching 10 bases. With 7 bases clipped from V and 2 bases from J, the junction kept 6 bases outside the gene matches. The CDR3 is made up of 15 amino acids. Germline CDR1 LNHDA, CDR2 SQIVND (reference sequence). CDR3 region: CASMERGGFTDTQYF. The CDR3 DNA reads TGTGCCAGTATGGAGCGGGGGGGCTTCACAGATACGCAGTATTTT.

The chain joins TRBV12-5 to TRBJ1-2, with D uncertain. Germline CDR1 reads LGHNT; CDR2 reads FRNRAP. V lost 3 bases and J lost 4, with 6 bases in between. The CDR3 has 12 amino acids. CDR3 protein: CASGFAGYGYTF. CDR3 DNA sequence: TGTGCTAGTGGTTTCGCAGGCTATGGCTACACCTTC.

This clone was detected only once. One junction end disagrees with the germline gene, perhaps due to a read error. The chain links TRBV28 to TRBJ1-2; D is unresolved. The CDR3 is 11 residues long. Germline V lookup: CDR1 MDHEN, CDR2 SYDVKM. DNA for the CDR3: TGTGCCAGCAGTCCTAAATATGGCTACACCTTC. The encoded protein is CASSPKYGYTF.

The chain has TRBV5-8 and TRBJ1-1; TRBD1 is a possible D gene (5 bases). Germline CDR1 reads SGHTS; CDR2 reads YDEGEE. The CDR3 has 15 residues. Trimming took off 5 bases at V and 2 bases at J, with 16 bases between the two ends. Here the CDR3 DNA reads TGTGCCAGCAGGACCCTGTCCGGGGGAAACACTGAAGCTTTCTTT. Residues: CASRTLSGGNTEAFF.

V usage is TRBV19 and J usage is TRBJ2-3; 9 bases agree with TRBD1. The germline V gene has CDR1 LNHDA and CDR2 SQIVND (reference sequence). Unmatched junction bases numbered 9, after V lost 6 bases and J lost 5 bases. This CDR3 region has 15 residues. The CDR3 sequence: CASSLGTGWVDTQYF. Written as DNA, the CDR3 is TGTGCCAGTAGCCTGGGGACAGGGTGGGTAGATACGCAGTATTTT. Together with reference TRBV19 and TRBJ2-3, the CDR3 gives the full variable domain: DGGITQSPKYLFRKEGQNVTLSCEQNLNHDAMYWYRQDPGQGLRLIYYSQIVNDFQKGDIAEGYSVSREKKESFPLTVTSAQKNPTAFYLCASSLGTGWVDTQYFGPGTRLTVL.

This clone was recorded once. This chain links TRBV7-2 with TRBJ1-6; TRBD1 matches 8 bases. Germline CDR1 reads SGHTA; CDR2 reads FQGNSA. The trim removed 2 bases at V and 8 bases at J, leaving 5 bases unmatched. The length of the CDR3 is 15 residues. The CDR3 coding sequence is TGTGCCAGCAGCTTACGGCCGACAGGGGATTCACCCCTCCACTTT. Translated, it gives CASSLRPTGDSPLHF.

The chain uses TRBV9 and TRBJ2-3; 10 bases line up with TRBD2. V shed 0 bases, J shed 5 bases, and the junction held 6 bases outside the gene matches. Germline V gene sequence: CDR1 SGDLS, CDR2 YYNGEE. This CDR3 is built from 16 residues. CDR3 DNA: TGTGCCAGCAGCGTAGTAAGCGGGGGGGCTGGAGATACGCAGTATTTT. Translating gives CASSVVSGGAGDTQYF.

The rearrangement uses TRBV7-3 and TRBJ2-1; D might be TRBD2 (6 bases). Germline CDR1 reads SGHTA; CDR2 reads FQGTGA. The CDR3 is 16 residues long. The V end was cut by 5 bases, the J end by 2 bases, with 16 bases between. CDR3 in amino acids: CASSGLGGAAYNEQFF. CDR3 sequence (DNA): TGTGCCAGCAGCGGCCTCGGGGGAGCCGCCTACAATGAGCAGTTCTTC.

V and J are TRBV24-1 and TRBJ2-3, with 8 positions matching TRBD2. Germline V lookup: CDR1 KGHDR, CDR2 SFDVKD. Trimming cost V 9 bases and J 6 bases; bases outside gene matches: 7. This CDR3 has 13 residues. The CDR3 nucleotides are TGTGCCACCGCGGGGGGCCGGTCGGATACGCAGTATTTT. This sequence encodes CATAGGRSDTQYF.

This chain uses TRBV19 with TRBJ2-7, with TRBD1 matching 10 bases. The CDR3 runs to 15 residues. After removal of 8 bases from V and 7 bases from J, the junction contained 14 bases not matched to a gene. Germline V gene data show CDR1 as LNHDA and CDR2 as SQIVND (reference sequence). CDR3 coding DNA: TGTGCCAGTGGCTCGAGCGGGACAGGGGTAGGTGAGCAGTACTTC. It specifies CASGSSGTGVGEQYF.

The rearrangement joins TRBV5-1 to TRBJ2-7, with TRBD1 matching over 10 bases. V lost 0 bases and J lost 4; bases outside the gene matches: 7. This CDR3 is 16 amino acids long. Per germline, CDR1 SGHRS and CDR2 YFSETQ. CDR3: CASSLGGTGELYEQYF. CDR3 in DNA: TGCGCCAGCAGCTTGGGGGGGACAGGGGAACTATACGAGCAGTACTTC.

The V call is TRBV27, the J call TRBJ2-7; possibly TRBD1 for D (6 bases). V lost 5 bases and J 2 bases, leaving 13 bases between the germline ends. Per germline, CDR1 MNHEY and CDR2 SMNVEV (reference sequence). The CDR3 is 14 residues long. The CDR3 sequence is CASSMGATTYEQYF. In DNA form, the CDR3 reads TGTGCCAGCAGTATGGGGGCCACCACCTACGAGCAGTACTTC.

The chain combines TRBV5-5 with TRBJ1-1, with D maybe TRBD1 (6 bases). With 0 bases removed from V and 6 bases from J, the gap between germline ends came to 12 bases. In germline, CDR1 is SGHKS, CDR2 YYEKEE (reference sequence). The CDR3 runs to 14 residues. This CDR3 reads CASSLATGSAEAFF. CDR3 bases: TGTGCCAGCAGCTTGGCAACAGGGAGCGCTGAAGCTTTCTTT.

This clone is a singleton in its sample. The chain uses TRBV19 and TRBJ2-6; maybe TRBD1 (5 bases). There are 14 residues in the CDR3. The V end lost 6 bases, the J end lost 3 bases, and 9 bases lay between the germline ends. Looked up from germline, CDR1 is LNHDA and CDR2 is SQIVND (reference sequence). DNA of the CDR3: TGTGCCAGTAGCCACAGGAGTGGGGCCAACGTCCTGACTTTC. Amino acid sequence: CASSHRSGANVLTF.

The chain uses TRBV7-2 and TRBJ2-5, with D possibly being TRBD2 (7 bases). This CDR3 comprises 16 residues. With 0 bases removed from V and 5 bases from J, the gap between germline ends came to 16 bases. Germline CDR1 SGHTA, CDR2 FQGNSA. CDR3 protein: CASSLALRGAQETQYF. The CDR3 nucleotides read TGTGCCAGCAGCTTAGCGCTACGGGGGGCCCAGGAGACCCAGTACTTC. The full variable domain, in which reference TRBV7-2 and TRBJ2-5 provide the parts outside the CDR3, is GAGVSQSPSNKVTEKGKDVELRCDPISGHTALYWYRQSLGQGLEFLIYFQGNSAPDKSGLPSDRFSAERTGGSVSTLTIQRTQQEDSAVYLCASSLALRGAQETQYFGPGTRLLVL.

This sequence joins TRBV7-9 and TRBJ1-1; D perhaps matches TRBD1 (6 bases). The CDR3 has 14 amino acids. V shed 3 bases and J shed 1 base, with 9 bases lying between them. Per the germline V gene, CDR1 is SEHNR and CDR2 is FQNEAQ (reference sequence). The CDR3 spells CASSFATGNTEAFF. The CDR3 region has the DNA TGTGCCAGCAGCTTTGCGACAGGGAACACTGAAGCTTTCTTT.

The chain couples TRBV11-2 to TRBJ2-7, with TRBD1 identical over 10 bases. The CDR3 covers 15 residues. In germline, CDR1 is SGHAT, CDR2 FQNNGV. V shed 2 bases and J 4 bases; nucleotides not matched to a gene: 5. This chain's CDR3 is CASSLSRTGGYEQYF. CDR3 coding DNA: TGTGCCAGCAGCTTATCAAGGACAGGGGGGTACGAGCAGTACTTC.

This clone was seen a single time. The chain couples TRBV27 to TRBJ1-1; D ambiguous. The CDR3 totals 13 residues. Germline V lookup: CDR1 MNHEY, CDR2 SMNVEV (reference sequence). V dropped 4 bases and J dropped 2 bases, with 8 bases sitting between them. Written as DNA, the CDR3 is TGTGCCAGCAGTTGGGAGGGAAACACTGAAGCTTTCTTT. Its protein product is CASSWEGNTEAFF.

The rearrangement links TRBV2 to TRBJ1-3, with D maybe TRBD1 (6 bases). This CDR3 has 18 residues. Per the germline V gene, CDR1 is SNHLY and CDR2 is FYNNEI. The V end lost 4 bases, the J end lost 0 bases, and 19 bases lay between the germline ends. The CDR3 region has the DNA TGTGCCAGCAGTGTACGGTGGGGGGGCTACAACTCTGGAAACACCATATATTTT. Translation gives CASSVRWGGYNSGNTIYF.

This chain links TRBV7-2 with TRBJ1-2, with 11 bases fitting TRBD1. Germline V gene sequence: CDR1 SGHTA, CDR2 FQGNSA. V lost 4 bases, J lost 7 bases, and 5 bases stayed unmatched. The CDR3 loop spans 14 amino acids. CDR3 protein: CASSWGTGGSGYTF. For the CDR3, the DNA is TGTGCCAGCAGCTGGGGGACAGGGGGAAGTGGCTACACCTTC.

The chain is built from TRBV7-8 and TRBJ1-4; D not certain. The CDR3 consists of 16 residues. V lost 8 bases and J 4 bases, leaving 20 bases between the germline ends. Germline lookup yields CDR1 SGHVS and CDR2 FQNEAQ. CDR3 coding DNA: TGTGCCAGCTCGAGGCGGGTTTACTCCCGTAATGAAAAACTGTTTTTT. Translated, it gives CASSRRVYSRNEKLFF.

This chain connects TRBV15 to TRBJ1-2; 8 bases are a match to TRBD1. V dropped 0 bases and J dropped 4; count of bases not matched to a gene: 4. The length of the CDR3 is 15 residues. Germline loops: CDR1 LNHNV, CDR2 YYDKDF (reference sequence). This chain's CDR3 is CATSRDRTGSYGYTF. The CDR3 region has the DNA TGTGCCACCAGCAGAGACCGGACAGGGTCCTATGGCTACACCTTC.

This chain links TRBV27 with TRBJ2-3; D is perhaps TRBD1 (7 bases). The length of the CDR3 is 14 residues. Germline CDR1 and CDR2: MNHEY and SMNVEV (reference sequence). Trimming left V 5 bases short and J 5 bases short, with 14 bases between. The CDR3 here is CASSTRQGGDTQYF. The CDR3 nucleotides read TGTGCCAGCAGTACCCGACAGGGAGGAGATACGCAGTATTTT.

CDR3 coding DNA: TGTGCCAGCAGCCTAGACCTTAACTATGGCTACACCTTC. This sequence encodes CASSLDLNYGYTF. The chain uses TRBV28 and TRBJ1-2; no firm D call. Germline V gene sequence: CDR1 MDHEN, CDR2 SYDVKM. The germline V and J ends were trimmed by 6 bases and 1 base, with 9 bases remaining between them. The CDR3 spans 13 residues.

This chain joins TRBV7-9 and TRBJ2-7, with 10 bases lining up with TRBD1. Per germline, CDR1 SEHNR and CDR2 FQNEAQ (reference sequence). The CDR3 contains 14 residues. J lost 6 bases, V lost 4 bases, and 6 bases had no gene match. The CDR3 DNA follows: TGTGCCAGCAGCTGGACAGGGGGAGCGGGCGAGCAGTACTTC. Protein product: CASSWTGGAGEQYF. Drawing the rest from reference TRBV7-9 and TRBJ2-7, the complete variable domain is DTGVSQNPRHKITKRGQNVTFRCDPISEHNRLYWYRQTLGQGPEFLTYFQNEAQLEKSRLLSDRFSAERPKGSFSTLEIQRTEQGDSAMYLCASSWTGGAGEQYFGPGTRLTVT.